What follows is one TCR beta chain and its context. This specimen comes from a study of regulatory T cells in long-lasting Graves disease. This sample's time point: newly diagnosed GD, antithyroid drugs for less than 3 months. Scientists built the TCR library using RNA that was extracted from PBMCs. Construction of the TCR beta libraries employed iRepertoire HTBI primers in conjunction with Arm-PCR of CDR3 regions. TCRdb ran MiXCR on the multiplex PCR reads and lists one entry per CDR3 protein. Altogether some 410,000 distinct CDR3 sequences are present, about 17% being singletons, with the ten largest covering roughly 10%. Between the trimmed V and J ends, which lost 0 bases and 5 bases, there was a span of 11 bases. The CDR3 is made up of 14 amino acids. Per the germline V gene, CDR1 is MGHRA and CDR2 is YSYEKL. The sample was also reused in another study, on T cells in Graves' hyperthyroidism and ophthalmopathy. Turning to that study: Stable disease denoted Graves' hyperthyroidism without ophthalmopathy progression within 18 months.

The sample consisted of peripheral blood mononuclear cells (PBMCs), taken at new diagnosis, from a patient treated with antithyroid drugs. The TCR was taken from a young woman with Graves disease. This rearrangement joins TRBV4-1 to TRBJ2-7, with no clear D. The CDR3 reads CASSQEETRNEQYF. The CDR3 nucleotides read TGCGCCAGCAGCCAAGAAGAGACGAGAAACGAGCAGTACTTC.